Listed below are T cell receptor beta chains from one sample, sequenced in a study of shared T cell receptors in the human thymus. Repertoires were generated with immunoSEQ multiplex PCR, while TCRdb's copy carries only in-frame clones and drops some. There are hundreds of thousands of clones in the sample; roughly 74% occur only once, and 0.01% to 0.015% lies in the top ten. These same records also appear under a second study, on human thymus T cells.

The sequenced sample consisted of thymocytes. These receptors were taken from a boy in the first two years of life with a congenital heart defect. CDR3s include the opening cysteine and the closing phenylalanine or tryptophan. D genes are given only for firm matches. Expanded clones get a size class; other rows say once, few or many, or leave the size out.

D: TRBD2
J: TRBJ2-2
size: -
V: TRBV4-2
DNA: TGTGCCAGCAGCCAAGATCCGTCTAGCGGGAGGGTGAACACCGGGGAGCTGTTTTTT
CDR3: CASSQDPSSGRVNTGELFF

D: -
J: TRBJ2-5
size: -
V: TRBV4-3
DNA: TGCGCCAGCAGCCAACGGGGGGAGACCCAGTACTTC
CDR3: CASSQRGETQYF

D: TRBD2
J: TRBJ2-1
size: few
V: TRBV9
DNA: TGTGCCAGCAGCCCGCGGACTAGCGGAGATTACAATGAGCAGTTCTTC
CDR3: CASSPRTSGDYNEQFF

D: -
J: TRBJ1-6
size: -
V: TRBV5-1
DNA: TGCGCCAGCAGCTTGGCAGGGTATAATTCACCCCTCCACTTT
CDR3: CASSLAGYNSPLHF

D: TRBD2
J: TRBJ2-1
size: few
V: TRBV27
DNA: TGTGCCAGCACCGCGGGAGGGTTGGAGTTCTTC
CDR3: CASTAGGLEFF

D: -
J: TRBJ1-4
size: few
V: TRBV5-8
DNA: TGTGCCAGCAGCCTGTACAGGTGGAGTGAAAAACTGTTTTTT
CDR3: CASSLYRWSEKLFF

D: -
J: TRBJ2-3
size: few
V: TRBV5-6
DNA: TGTGCCAGCAGCCGGGACTTGTACTCAGATACGCAGTATTTT
CDR3: CASSRDLYSDTQYF

D: TRBD2
J: TRBJ2-5
size: -
V: TRBV5-1
DNA: TGCGCCAGCAGCTTGGGACTAGCGGGAGGGCAGTGGGAGACCCAGTACTTC
CDR3: CASSLGLAGGQWETQYF

D: TRBD2
J: TRBJ2-5
size: -
V: TRBV25-1
DNA: TGTGCCAGCAGTGCCCCTCGGCCGGCGGGAGCGGGGACCCAGTACTTC
CDR3: CASSAPRPAGAGTQYF

D: -
J: TRBJ1-3
size: -
V: TRBV18
DNA: TGTGCCAGCTCACCACGGCAGAACTCTGGAAACACCATATATTTT
CDR3: CASSPRQNSGNTIYF

D: TRBD1
J: TRBJ2-7
size: -
V: TRBV5-6
DNA: TGTGCCAGCAGCTTTTTCCACCCCGGGACAGGGGGTTACGAGCAGTACTTC
CDR3: CASSFFHPGTGGYEQYF

D: TRBD2
J: TRBJ2-5
size: -
V: TRBV4-3
DNA: TGCGCCAGCAGCCGCGCACCTGAAAGTCGGGAGGGTGGGGAGACCCAGTACTTC
CDR3: CASSRAPESREGGETQYF

D: TRBD1
J: TRBJ2-3
size: -
V: TRBV28
DNA: TGTGCCAGCAGTCGAATTTCCCCGGGACAGGGGTCAGATACGCAGTATTTT
CDR3: CASSRISPGQGSDTQYF

D: TRBD1
J: TRBJ2-7
size: few
V: TRBV4-1
DNA: TGCGCCAGCAGCCAATCCCCGGGGAAGGGGGCTTCCTACGAGCAGTACTTC
CDR3: CASSQSPGKGASYEQYF

D: TRBD2
J: TRBJ2-5
size: -
V: TRBV13
DNA: TGTGCCAGCAGCCCTTACCCGGGACTAGCGGGAGTTACGGTGGAGACCCAGTACTTC
CDR3: CASSPYPGLAGVTVETQYF

D: -
J: TRBJ1-4
size: few
V: TRBV6-1
DNA: TGTGCCAGCAGTGAAGCGGTAATCTGGGCTGAAAAACTGTTTTTT
CDR3: CASSEAVIWAEKLFF

D: TRBD1
J: TRBJ2-7
size: -
V: TRBV14
DNA: TGTGCCAGCAGCCGACAGGGGGTGGTCGAGCAGTACTTC
CDR3: CASSRQGVVEQYF

D: -
J: TRBJ2-7
size: -
V: TRBV20-1
DNA: TGCAGCGCGAGAAGGGGATTGGACTTC
CDR3: CSARRGLDF

D: TRBD2
J: TRBJ2-3
size: -
V: TRBV7-9
DNA: TGTGCCAGCAGCGGCCGGGGGGGCCGAAGCACAGATACGCAGTATTTT
CDR3: CASSGRGGRSTDTQYF

D: -
J: TRBJ1-2
size: -
V: TRBV4-2
DNA: TGTGCCAGCAGCCAAGCCGCCGGGATAGATTCTAACTATGGCTACACCTTC
CDR3: CASSQAAGIDSNYGYTF

D: TRBD1
J: TRBJ2-7
size: -
V: TRBV27
DNA: TGTGCCAGCAGTGCCCGGCTGACAGGGGACTACGAGCAGTACTTC
CDR3: CASSARLTGDYEQYF

D: TRBD2
J: TRBJ2-7
size: -
V: TRBV19
DNA: TGTGCCAGTAGTAACGGGACTAGCGGGGTTTTCTACGAGCAGTACTTC
CDR3: CASSNGTSGVFYEQYF

D: TRBD2
J: TRBJ2-1
size: -
V: TRBV10-3
DNA: TGTGCCATCGCGGGAGGGCCCCACAATGAGCAGTTCTTC
CDR3: CAIAGGPHNEQFF

D: -
J: TRBJ1-1
size: -
V: TRBV7-9
DNA: TGTGCCAGCGGTTTAACGGACGGACAGATAAACACTGAAGCTTTCTTT
CDR3: CASGLTDGQINTEAFF

D: TRBD1
J: TRBJ2-7
size: -
V: TRBV6-1
DNA: TGTGCCAGCAGTGAAGCGCCCCACGGGACAGGGGGATACGAGCAGTACTTC
CDR3: CASSEAPHGTGGYEQYF

D: TRBD1
J: TRBJ2-3
size: -
V: TRBV6-5
DNA: TGTGCCAGCACTCACTCCCCGGGACAGGGCACAGATACGCAGTATTTT
CDR3: CASTHSPGQGTDTQYF

D: TRBD1
J: TRBJ1-4
size: -
V: TRBV14
DNA: TGTGCCAGCAGCAAACCGGGACAGGGGATATATGATGAAAAACTGTTTTTT
CDR3: CASSKPGQGIYDEKLFF

D: TRBD1
J: TRBJ1-3
size: once
V: TRBV6-1
DNA: TGTGCCAGCAGTGACAGGGGGCCTGGAAACACCATATATTTT
CDR3: CASSDRGPGNTIYF

D: -
J: TRBJ1-1
size: -
V: TRBV30
DNA: TGTGCCTGGAGTGCCCTTCTCCCCTCCGAAGCTTTCTTT
CDR3: CAWSALLPSEAFF

D: TRBD2
J: TRBJ2-1
size: few
V: TRBV19
DNA: TGTGCCAGTAGTATAGATCCCGGACCCGGGACTATCTTC
CDR3: CASSIDPGPGTIF

D: -
J: TRBJ1-5
size: -
V: TRBV4-2
DNA: TGTGCCAGCAGCCAAGATCAGGCGCAGCTCCCAGATCAGCCCCAGCATTTT
CDR3: CASSQDQAQLPDQPQHF

D: TRBD1
J: TRBJ1-1
size: -
V: TRBV14
DNA: TGTGCCAGCAGCCAGAACAGGGGGGACACTGAAGCTTTCTTT
CDR3: CASSQNRGDTEAFF

D: -
J: TRBJ1-3
size: few
V: TRBV29-1
DNA: TGCAGCGTTGAACAGGGTGGAAACACCATATATTTT
CDR3: CSVEQGGNTIYF

D: -
J: TRBJ2-3
size: once
V: TRBV5-4
DNA: TGTGCCAGCAGCTTAGGCGGGAGCACAGATACGCAGTATTTT
CDR3: CASSLGGSTDTQYF

D: -
J: TRBJ1-2
size: -
V: TRBV15
DNA: TGTGCCACCAGCAGAGATCAGGATGGCTACACCTTC
CDR3: CATSRDQDGYTF

D: TRBD1
J: TRBJ2-7
size: -
V: TRBV5-8
DNA: TGTGCCAGCAGCTTGGAGGACAGGGGCGAGCACGAGCAGTACTTC
CDR3: CASSLEDRGEHEQYF

D: TRBD2
J: TRBJ2-4
size: -
V: TRBV9
DNA: TGTGCCAGCAGCGTGGGCGGGAGAGGTGGAGCCAAAAACATTCAGTACTTC
CDR3: CASSVGGRGGAKNIQYF

D: TRBD2
J: TRBJ2-3
size: few
V: TRBV5-4
DNA: TGTGCCAGCAGTTGCAAGGGGACTAGCGGCACAGATACGCAGTATTTT
CDR3: CASSCKGTSGTDTQYF

D: -
J: TRBJ1-1
size: -
V: TRBV6-1
DNA: TGTGCCAGCGGACTGGGGAACACTGAAGCTTTCTTT
CDR3: CASGLGNTEAFF

D: TRBD2
J: TRBJ2-1
size: -
V: TRBV28
DNA: TGTGCCATTTCTCGCGGGAGGGAGGATGAGCAGTTCTTC
CDR3: CAISRGREDEQFF

D: -
J: TRBJ1-1
size: -
V: TRBV7-9
DNA: TGTGCCAGCAGCTTTCTCCTGGGCGCTGAAGCTTTCTTT
CDR3: CASSFLLGAEAFF

D: TRBD2
J: TRBJ2-3
size: -
V: TRBV29-1
DNA: TGCAGCGTTGACCGGACTAGCGGGAGGGCAGATACGCAGTATTTT
CDR3: CSVDRTSGRADTQYF

D: TRBD1
J: TRBJ2-3
size: -
V: TRBV29-1
DNA: TGCAGCGTTGAAAGGAAGGGACAGGGATTTCAAGATACGCAGTATTTT
CDR3: CSVERKGQGFQDTQYF

D: -
J: TRBJ2-7
size: -
V: TRBV7-6
DNA: TGTGCCAGCAGCCCCGCCTCCGAGCCCGAAGCCTACGAGCAGTACTTC
CDR3: CASSPASEPEAYEQYF

D: TRBD2
J: TRBJ2-5
size: once
V: TRBV7-9
DNA: TGTGCCAGCAGCTTAGGGGGGACTAGCGGGAGCTGGCCCAAAGAGACCCAGTACTTC
CDR3: CASSLGGTSGSWPKETQYF

D: TRBD1
J: TRBJ1-2
size: -
V: TRBV28
DNA: TGTGCCAGCAGTCCAGAAGGGGTAGGGGGCCAGGACTATGGCTACACCTTC
CDR3: CASSPEGVGGQDYGYTF

D: TRBD1
J: TRBJ1-2
size: -
V: TRBV5-6
DNA: TGTGCCAGCAGCGGGACAGGGGGTAACTATGGCTACACCTTC
CDR3: CASSGTGGNYGYTF

D: -
J: TRBJ2-7
size: -
V: TRBV5-1
DNA: TGCGCCAGCAGCAGGAGGAGCTCCTACGAGCAGTACTTC
CDR3: CASSRRSSYEQYF

D: TRBD1
J: TRBJ2-5
size: few
V: TRBV9
DNA: TGTGCCAGCAGCCCGAAGACAGGGTACCAAGAGACCCAGTACTTC
CDR3: CASSPKTGYQETQYF

D: -
J: TRBJ2-5
size: few
V: TRBV12-2
DNA: TGTGCAAGTCGCTGCCCGGACAGGGGTCAAGAGACCCAGTACTTC
CDR3: CASRCPDRGQETQYF

D: -
J: TRBJ1-2
size: -
V: TRBV7-9
DNA: TGTGCCAGCAGCTTAGGACAGGTAGTGGAGAATGGCTACACCTTC
CDR3: CASSLGQVVENGYTF

D: -
J: TRBJ2-1
size: -
V: TRBV7-9
DNA: TGTGCCAGCAGCGTGCAACGGAATGAGCAGTTCTTC
CDR3: CASSVQRNEQFF

D: TRBD2
J: TRBJ2-1
size: -
V: TRBV11-3
DNA: TGTGCCAGCAGCGGGGGGGGATACTACAATGAGCAGTTCTTC
CDR3: CASSGGGYYNEQFF

D: TRBD2
J: TRBJ2-1
size: -
V: TRBV30
DNA: TGTGCCTGGAACTTAGGACTAGCGGCTTACAATGAGCAGTTCTTC
CDR3: CAWNLGLAAYNEQFF

D: TRBD1
J: TRBJ1-5
size: -
V: TRBV28
DNA: TGTGCCAGCCGAACGGCAGGGGGCTACAATCAGCCCCAGCATTTT
CDR3: CASRTAGGYNQPQHF

D: -
J: TRBJ2-7
size: -
V: TRBV4-3
DNA: TGCGCCAGCAGCGCACGTATGGAGAGCTCCTACGAGCAGTACTTC
CDR3: CASSARMESSYEQYF

D: -
J: TRBJ2-1
size: -
V: TRBV4-3
DNA: TGCGCCAGCAGCCAAGATGGTCTGAGTCGCCCCAACAATGAGCAGTTCTTC
CDR3: CASSQDGLSRPNNEQFF

D: TRBD1
J: TRBJ1-2
size: -
V: TRBV29-1
DNA: TGCAGCGCACCACAGGGGCGGCTCGATCCGGGGGGCTACACCTTC
CDR3: CSAPQGRLDPGGYTF